This T cell receptor (beta chain) stems from a study of blood T cell repertoires in COVID-19. Seattle cases were enrolled at active infection and followed longitudinally. Produced via immunoSEQ multiplex PCR; TCRdb's table is partial and in-frame only. Among roughly 180,000 clones listed, approximately 81% were seen once. CDR3 size: 16 residues. Per germline, CDR1 SNHLY and CDR2 FYNNEI. J lost 2 bases, V lost 1 base, and 3 bases had no gene match. The sample comprised peripheral blood. The chain carries TRBV2 and TRBJ2-3; 10 nucleotides match TRBD2. The receptor was derived from a woman aged 50 to 60 with COVID-19, enrolled during active disease. The CDR3 sequence is CASSEVSGGYTDTQYF. The CDR3 nucleotides read TGTGCCAGCAGTGAAGTTAGCGGGGGGTACACAGATACGCAGTATTTT.